This T cell receptor (beta chain) is drawn from a study of blood T cell repertoires in COVID-19. Study overall: Spain, Italy and the United States supplied samples that represented acute and convalescent COVID-19.

Recruited during active infection, patients (from Seattle) were subsequently followed longitudinally. Germline assignment: CDR1 SNHLY and CDR2 FYNNEI. V dropped 4 bases and J dropped 5; count of bases not matched to a gene: 5. There are 16 residues in the CDR3. In the original analysis: Amplified reference gene primers provided the basis for estimating nucleated cell counts. TCRdb's table, derived via immunoSEQ multiplex PCR, lists solely in-frame clones and lacks some. V and J calls and clone size come straight from that table; D and trimming were deduced from the DNA. The table records around 190,000 clones, roughly 81% of them present only once. This clone has just one count.

This sequence joins TRBV2 and TRBJ2-1, with 13 bases fitting TRBD2. The receptor was isolated from a woman aged 40 to 50 with COVID-19, enrolled during active disease. The sample taken for sequencing was peripheral blood. DNA for the CDR3: TGTGCCAGCAGTGGGGGGACTAGCGGGATACACAATGAGCAGTTCTTC. Its protein product is CASSGGTSGIHNEQFF.